One sample yielded the 31 T cell receptor beta chains listed below, sequenced in a study of cytomegalovirus exposure and HLA in healthy donors (dated by TCRdb to 2015 to 2018). The method was the immunoSEQ multiplex PCR assay. TCRdb provides this immuneACCESS table in a form limited to in-frame rearrangements. Some clones are lacking; in checked studies, under half of them reflect an unresolved V gene, and why the rest are absent is not known. The sample table lists roughly 260,000 clones, 90% of them with a count of one. Of the sample, 0.37% falls within the top ten clones. Input material: PBMCs. The receptors derive from a woman aged 18-29 years in good health and CMV-seronegative.

V gene TRBV19 combines with J gene TRBJ2-3, with 13 positions matching TRBD2. The V gene end was trimmed by 7 bases and the J gene end by 5 bases; junction bases not matched to a gene: 9. The CDR3 has 16 residues. Per germline, CDR1 LNHDA and CDR2 SQIVND (reference sequence). The CDR3 here is CASTETSGGAGDTQYF. The CDR3 DNA follows: TGTGCCAGTACCGAAACTAGCGGGGGGGCTGGAGATACGCAGTATTTT.

The chain couples TRBV2 to TRBJ2-5, with TRBD2 as a possible D gene (6 bases). The germline gives CDR1 SNHLY, CDR2 FYNNEI. The length of the CDR3 is 13 residues. V lost 7 bases and J lost 1, with 10 bases in between. The CDR3 is CASNTAGQETQYF. The CDR3 region has the DNA TGTGCCAGCAATACAGCGGGCCAAGAGACCCAGTACTTC.

This clone was seen only once. The rearrangement uses TRBV11-3 and TRBJ2-7; D remains unclear. V was cut by 5 bases and J by 1 base, with 15 bases left in between. Germline-derived CDR1 and CDR2 are SGHNT and YENEEA. This CDR3 region has 15 residues. CDR3 loop: CASSPSQGGSYEQYV. The CDR3 region has the DNA TGTGCCAGCAGCCCGTCCCAAGGCGGATCCTACGAGCAGTACGTC.

The chain uses TRBV28 and TRBJ2-5; the D gene is possibly TRBD1 (6 bases). This CDR3 is 13 amino acids long. Trimming pared 6 bases from V and 3 bases from J, leaving 11 bases between. The V gene's germline CDR1 is MDHEN and CDR2 SYDVKM. In DNA form, the CDR3 reads TGTGCCAGCAGGCCCGCAGGGGAAGAGACCCAGTACTTC. This encodes CASRPAGEETQYF.

The genes are TRBV4-1 and TRBJ1-2; a weak D match, TRBD1 (6 bases). V lost 1 base and J 4 bases, leaving 10 bases between the germline ends. CDR3 length: 14 residues. Looked up from germline, CDR1 is MGHRA and CDR2 is YSYEKL. The CDR3 spells CASSQVGGAYGYTF. The CDR3 DNA follows: TGCGCCAGCAGCCAAGTGGGGGGGGCCTATGGCTACACCTTC.

The chain has TRBV4-3 and TRBJ2-1; D gene unclear. V was clipped by 0 bases and J by 1 base, with 7 bases between them. Per germline, CDR1 LGHNA and CDR2 YSLEER. This CDR3 region has 15 residues. CDR3 sequence (DNA): TGCGCCAGCAGCCAAGAGACGGAGTCCTACAATGAGCAGTTCTTC. This sequence encodes CASSQETESYNEQFF.

The sample holds one count of this clone. This CDR3 is CAISEGQSGNTIYF. The DNA of the CDR3 is TGTGCCATCAGTGAGGGACAGTCTGGAAACACCATATATTTT. This chain uses TRBV10-3 with TRBJ1-3; D possibly corresponds to TRBD1 (6 bases). The CDR3 runs 14 residues. Deletions cut 2 bases from V and 1 base from J, with 6 bases between. Germline CDR1 reads ENHRY; CDR2 reads SYGVKD.

This chain joins TRBV27 and TRBJ1-6; D remains ambiguous. Trimming stripped 3 bases from V and 6 bases from J, with 9 bases between. Germline CDR1 reads MNHEY; CDR2 reads SMNVEV (reference sequence). The CDR3 runs 14 residues. The CDR3 DNA sequence: TGTGCCAGCAGTTTGACCGGGAGTAATTCACCCCTCCACTTT. Encoded protein: CASSLTGSNSPLHF.

This rearrangement joins TRBV28 to TRBJ2-2; D is perhaps TRBD1 (5 bases). The CDR3 has 15 residues. V shed 1 base and J shed 3 bases, with 9 bases lying between them. The germline CDR1 and CDR2 sequences are MDHEN and SYDVKM. CDR3 sequence reads: CASSLFTGDTGELFF. The CDR3 DNA follows: TGTGCCAGCAGTTTATTTACAGGCGACACCGGGGAGCTGTTTTTT.

This chain links TRBV27 with TRBJ2-1; D might be TRBD2 (6 bases). Per germline, CDR1 MNHEY and CDR2 SMNVEV (reference sequence). V lost 4 bases and J 7 bases, leaving 20 bases between the germline ends. The CDR3 consists of 16 residues. CDR3 region: CASSSPRIGGVNEQFF. The CDR3 DNA reads as TGTGCCAGCAGTTCCCCTCGGATAGGAGGGGTGAATGAGCAGTTCTTC.

This sequence joins TRBV5-4 and TRBJ2-3, with a tentative D call TRBD2 (6 bases). V gave up 0 bases and J gave up 4 bases, with 18 bases separating them. CDR3 length: 17 residues. Per germline, CDR1 SGHNT and CDR2 YYREEE (reference sequence). In nucleotides, the CDR3 is TGTGCCAGCAGCTTGGAAGGGGACTTAGAGCTGGCAGATACGCAGTATTTT. Its translation is CASSLEGDLELADTQYF.

V is TRBV2 and J is TRBJ1-4; the match to TRBD1 covers 7 bases. CDR3 length equals 14 residues. V lost 10 bases to trimming and J lost 7 bases; unmatched junction nucleotides: 12. Looked up from germline, CDR1 is SNHLY and CDR2 is FYNNEI. In nucleotides, the CDR3 is TGTGCCACCCAAGGACAGGTGGTGGGTGAAAAACTGTTTTTT. The encoded protein is CATQGQVVGEKLFF.

This clone was counted once. This rearrangement joins TRBV6-5 to TRBJ2-1, with a weak D call TRBD1 (5 bases). Trimming took 6 bases from V and 4 from J, leaving 7 bases between them. This CDR3 has 12 amino acids. Germline CDR1 and CDR2: MNHEY and SVGAGI. CDR3 in amino acids: CASSTGYNEQFF. The CDR3 DNA is TGTGCCAGCAGCACAGGTTACAATGAGCAGTTCTTC.

The chain uses TRBV18 and TRBJ2-1; D may be TRBD2 (6 bases). There are 18 residues in the CDR3. V was pared by 2 bases and J by 5 bases, with 22 bases between. CDR1 is KGHSH and CDR2 is LQKENI in the germline V gene. DNA of the CDR3: TGTGCCAGCTCACCAGACTCTCTGGCGGGGAGAACCAACAATGAGCAGTTCTTC. Its protein is CASSPDSLAGRTNNEQFF.

Here the CDR3 DNA reads TGTGCCAGCAGCTTAGGGACAGTAGACACCGGGGAGCTGTTTTTT. It specifies CASSLGTVDTGELFF. The chain links TRBV7-9 to TRBJ2-2, with a possible D match to TRBD1 (6 bases). CDR3 length equals 15 residues. Germline CDR1 reads SEHNR; CDR2 reads FQNEAQ (reference sequence). Trimming shortened V by 1 base and J by 3 bases, and 9 bases separated the two germline ends.

This clone appeared a few times. CDR3 sequence (DNA): TGTGCCAGCAGGACAGGGGTGAACACTGAAGCTTTCTTT. Its protein product is CASRTGVNTEAFF. This rearrangement joins TRBV6-6 to TRBJ1-1; TRBD1 matches 8 bases. Germline V gene sequence: CDR1 MNHNY, CDR2 SVGAGI (reference sequence). V lost 6 bases and J lost 0; bases outside the gene matches: 0. This CDR3 comprises 13 residues.

V is TRBV6-1 and J is TRBJ1-1; D is uncertain. Trimming took off 4 bases at V and 0 bases at J, with 9 bases between the two ends. The germline gives CDR1 MNHNS, CDR2 SASEGT. This CDR3 comprises 14 residues. CDR3 region: CASSGVHLNTEAFF. For the CDR3, the DNA is TGTGCCAGCAGTGGAGTCCACCTGAACACTGAAGCTTTCTTT.

This rearrangement joins TRBV28 to TRBJ2-3; the D is unclear. This CDR3 has 12 residues. Trimming left V 1 base short and J 5 bases short, with 4 bases between. Germline loops: CDR1 MDHEN, CDR2 SYDVKM. The CDR3 bases are TGTGCCAGCAGTTTATTGCGAGATACGCAGTATTTT. Its translation: CASSLLRDTQYF. The full variable domain, completed using reference TRBV28 and TRBJ2-3, is DVKVTQSSRYLVKRTGEKVFLECVQDMDHENMFWYRQDPGLGLRLIYFSYDVKMKEKGDIPEGYSVSREKKERFSLILESASTNQTSMYLCASSLLRDTQYFGPGTRLTVL.

The chain recombines TRBV30 with TRBJ1-1; D unclear. There are 13 residues in the CDR3. Germline CDR1 reads GTSNPN; CDR2 reads SVGIG (reference sequence). The ends were cut back, 0 bases at V and 0 bases at J, with 5 bases in the middle. The CDR3 DNA is TGTGCCTGGAGTGTCGGGGTGAACACTGAAGCTTTCTTT. It translates to CAWSVGVNTEAFF.

The gene calls are TRBV7-2 and TRBJ1-5; TRBD1 might be the D (5 bases). Germline V gene sequence: CDR1 SGHTA, CDR2 FQGNSA. The germline V and J ends were trimmed by 5 bases and 7 bases, with 12 bases remaining between them. This CDR3 is 13 amino acids long. CDR3 amino acids: CASSGGVGQPQHF. CDR3 nucleotides: TGTGCCAGCAGCGGAGGGGTCGGCCAGCCCCAGCATTTT.

The chain carries TRBV9 and TRBJ2-2, with a tentative D call TRBD2 (5 bases). With 4 bases removed from V and 0 bases from J, the gap between germline ends came to 13 bases. Germline CDR1 SGDLS, CDR2 YYNGEE. This CDR3 region has 16 residues. This CDR3 reads CASSPRRGTNTGELFF. Here the CDR3 DNA reads TGTGCCAGCAGCCCCAGACGGGGAACGAACACCGGGGAGCTGTTTTTT.

This clone was recorded only once. CDR3 in DNA: TGTGCCAGCAGGGACCCCCGGGACAGGGGTTGGTCCTACGAGCAGTACGTC. Its protein product is CASRDPRDRGWSYEQYV. The chain links TRBV2 to TRBJ2-7; 10 bases are a match to TRBD1. CDR3 size: 17 residues. V lost 6 bases, J lost 1 base, and 12 bases stayed unmatched. Germline V gene sequence: CDR1 SNHLY, CDR2 FYNNEI.

The V gene is TRBV4-2, the J gene TRBJ2-2; the D gene is possibly TRBD2 (6 bases). Trimming removed 3 bases from V and 0 bases from J, with 11 bases in between. The CDR3 has 16 amino acids. The germline gives CDR1 LGHNA, CDR2 YNFKEQ. This chain's CDR3 is CASSHRGTANTGELFF. The CDR3 DNA sequence: TGTGCCAGCAGCCATCGGGGGACCGCGAACACCGGGGAGCTGTTTTTT.

The chain recombines TRBV12-5 with TRBJ2-1, with 12 bases identical to TRBD1. Germline loops: CDR1 LGHNT, CDR2 FRNRAP. The CDR3 consists of 14 residues. The V gene end was trimmed by 5 bases and the J gene end by 9 bases; junction bases not matched to a gene: 5. This chain's CDR3 is CASGKGQGAREQFF. For the CDR3, the DNA is TGTGCTAGTGGTAAGGGACAGGGGGCCCGTGAGCAGTTCTTC.

The chain has TRBV4-1 and TRBJ1-4; D is unclear. This CDR3 has 12 amino acids. V lost 2 bases to trimming and J lost 8 bases, with 6 bases between them. Per germline, CDR1 MGHRA and CDR2 YSYEKL. CDR3 DNA: TGCGCCAGCAGCCAATCCGGGGAAAAACTGTTTTTT. This codes for CASSQSGEKLFF.

V is TRBV5-1 and J is TRBJ2-7; TRBD2 is a possible D gene (5 bases). The CDR3 contains 13 residues. The germline gives CDR1 SGHRS, CDR2 YFSETQ. Deletions cut 2 bases from V and 7 bases from J, with 13 bases between. The CDR3 DNA is TGCGCCAGCAGCTTTCTCGGGGTGGGAGAGCAGTACGTC. It codes for CASSFLGVGEQYV.

V is TRBV5-4 and J is TRBJ1-2; D unclear. From germline, CDR1 is SGHNT and CDR2 YYREEE (reference sequence). Between the trimmed V and J ends, which lost 0 bases and 0 bases, there was a span of 6 bases. The CDR3 has 14 amino acids. The CDR3: CASSLESANYGYTF. The CDR3 DNA reads TGTGCCAGCAGCTTGGAGTCGGCTAACTATGGCTACACCTTC.

The chain joins TRBV5-4 to TRBJ1-2; D may be TRBD1 (6 bases). Germline V lookup: CDR1 SGHNT, CDR2 YYREEE (reference sequence). CDR3 size: 16 residues. Trimming left V 1 base short and J 1 base short, with 14 bases between. Here the CDR3 reads CASSLFWGTNNYGYTF. The CDR3 region has the DNA TGTGCCAGCAGCTTGTTTTGGGGGACAAATAACTATGGCTACACCTTC.

This chain uses TRBV30 with TRBJ1-1; 8 positions agree with TRBD1. CDR1 is GTSNPN, CDR2 SVGIG, per germline (reference sequence). The CDR3 loop spans 14 amino acids. The V gene end was trimmed by 5 bases and the J gene end by 1 base; junction bases not matched to a gene: 6. In nucleotides, the CDR3 is TGTGCCTGGGCCCTCAGGGGGCGGAACACTGAAGCTTTCTTT. Protein product: CAWALRGRNTEAFF.

This chain joins TRBV27 and TRBJ2-4, with 8 bases matching TRBD2. With V trimmed by 5 bases and J by 0 bases, 6 bases remained unmatched. This CDR3 region has 16 residues. Germline CDR1 reads MNHEY; CDR2 reads SMNVEV (reference sequence). The CDR3 sequence is CASSPRTSLAKNIQYF. In DNA, the CDR3 is TGTGCCAGCAGTCCGCGGACTAGCCTAGCCAAAAACATTCAGTACTTC.

The chain joins TRBV5-4 to TRBJ2-1, with 10 bases aligning to TRBD1. Germline V gene sequence: CDR1 SGHNT, CDR2 YYREEE (reference sequence). The CDR3 has 14 residues. Germline trimming cut 4 bases from V and 6 bases from J; bases unmatched to any gene: 4. CDR3 sequence reads: CASSARDRGNEQFF. CDR3 DNA: TGTGCCAGCAGCGCCCGGGACAGGGGCAATGAGCAGTTCTTC.